A selection of T cell receptor beta chains follows, all from one sample in a study of beta chain features in type 1 diabetes. TCRdb's table, derived via immunoSEQ multiplex PCR, lists solely in-frame clones and lacks some. The sample consists of around 180,000 clones, 10% to 15% of them appearing once. The sample was central memory CD4+ T cells from blood. The receptors stem from a woman between 18 and 29 years old in good health. Each CDR3 is given with its conserved first and last residue. Each record gives: J gene, V gene, clone size, CDR3 protein. The listing skips clone size in some rows; elsewhere it reads once, few, many or a size class.

j_gene: TRBJ2-7
v_gene: TRBV30
abundance: many
CDR3aa: CAWSRDRTYEQYF

j_gene: TRBJ1-3
v_gene: TRBV30
abundance: -
CDR3aa: CAWSSGAGNTIYF

j_gene: TRBJ1-2
v_gene: TRBV7-9
abundance: -
CDR3aa: CASSLGQGAMGGYTF

j_gene: TRBJ1-3
v_gene: TRBV30
abundance: -
CDR3aa: CAWSVQGHTIYF

j_gene: TRBJ2-1
v_gene: TRBV9
abundance: -
CDR3aa: CASSPPHGGYSYNEQFF

j_gene: TRBJ1-2
v_gene: TRBV10-3
abundance: -
CDR3aa: CAISEGEGEGYTF

j_gene: TRBJ2-5
v_gene: TRBV28
abundance: many
CDR3aa: CASSPGHDRGQYF

j_gene: TRBJ2-7
v_gene: TRBV7-9
abundance: -
CDR3aa: CAALRDRESYEQYF

j_gene: TRBJ1-5
v_gene: TRBV7-9
abundance: few
CDR3aa: CASSLAGTGANQPQHF

j_gene: TRBJ2-1
v_gene: TRBV20-1
abundance: -
CDR3aa: CSGMEDQQFF

j_gene: TRBJ2-3
v_gene: TRBV29-1
abundance: few
CDR3aa: CSVEDVLGAGADTQYF

j_gene: TRBJ1-2
v_gene: TRBV30
abundance: few
CDR3aa: CAWSPGTGRGYTF

j_gene: TRBJ2-7
v_gene: TRBV19
abundance: -
CDR3aa: CASSISGGRAYEQYF

j_gene: TRBJ2-7
v_gene: TRBV7-6
abundance: -
CDR3aa: CASSLTGGDIREQYF

j_gene: TRBJ2-5
v_gene: TRBV11-1
abundance: few
CDR3aa: CASSLRLQETQYF

j_gene: TRBJ2-3
v_gene: TRBV27
abundance: -
CDR3aa: CASSLGLAGYTQYF

j_gene: TRBJ2-7
v_gene: TRBV5-1
abundance: -
CDR3aa: CASSLGLPGLATYYEQYF

j_gene: TRBJ1-5
v_gene: TRBV7-8
abundance: -
CDR3aa: CASSATGGRVQPQHF

j_gene: TRBJ1-4
v_gene: TRBV5-6
abundance: -
CDR3aa: CASSGGQGAEKLFF

j_gene: TRBJ1-5
v_gene: TRBV7-2
abundance: -
CDR3aa: CASSRQGQPQHF

j_gene: TRBJ2-7
v_gene: TRBV28
abundance: few
CDR3aa: CASRARGIPPYEQYF

j_gene: TRBJ2-5
v_gene: TRBV9
abundance: -
CDR3aa: CASSVDASGREETQYF

j_gene: TRBJ2-2
v_gene: TRBV19
abundance: many
CDR3aa: CASSMGTGHTGELFF

j_gene: TRBJ2-5
v_gene: TRBV5-1
abundance: few
CDR3aa: CASSLEARVQETQYF

j_gene: TRBJ2-5
v_gene: TRBV23-1
abundance: -
CDR3aa: CASILIQETQYF

j_gene: TRBJ1-2
v_gene: TRBV6-1
abundance: -
CDR3aa: CANARDRGYGYTF

j_gene: TRBJ1-5
v_gene: TRBV30
abundance: -
CDR3aa: CAWSPGDRASGQHF

j_gene: TRBJ2-7
v_gene: TRBV7-9
abundance: -
CDR3aa: CASSLAASFGYEQYF

j_gene: TRBJ2-1
v_gene: TRBV28
abundance: few
CDR3aa: CASRQLDRYNEQFF

j_gene: TRBJ2-7
v_gene: TRBV27
abundance: few
CDR3aa: CASSLSPNSYEQYF

j_gene: TRBJ2-1
v_gene: TRBV2
abundance: few
CDR3aa: CASNQQGTSYNEQFF

j_gene: TRBJ1-2
v_gene: TRBV4-2
abundance: -
CDR3aa: CASSLGIRTGGHGYTF

j_gene: TRBJ1-2
v_gene: TRBV28
abundance: -
CDR3aa: CASSPGGTNYGYTF

j_gene: TRBJ2-4
v_gene: TRBV9
abundance: few
CDR3aa: CASSKGTGVAKNIQYF

j_gene: TRBJ2-1
v_gene: TRBV29-1
abundance: few
CDR3aa: CSVVGRGYNEQFF

j_gene: TRBJ1-2
v_gene: TRBV25-1
abundance: -
CDR3aa: CASSEDRSYGYTF

j_gene: TRBJ1-1
v_gene: TRBV28
abundance: few
CDR3aa: CASSSMAGTVNTEAFF

j_gene: TRBJ2-7
v_gene: TRBV20-1
abundance: few
CDR3aa: CSPAGDYEQYF

j_gene: TRBJ2-7
v_gene: TRBV6-5
abundance: few
CDR3aa: CASIYKAGVTYEQYF

j_gene: TRBJ2-3
v_gene: TRBV9
abundance: -
CDR3aa: CASSPQAYSSTDTQYF

j_gene: TRBJ2-5
v_gene: TRBV9
abundance: few
CDR3aa: CASSVISGSNMETQYF

j_gene: TRBJ2-7
v_gene: TRBV5-4
abundance: few
CDR3aa: CASSFPGREQYF

j_gene: TRBJ1-5
v_gene: TRBV6-5
abundance: few
CDR3aa: CASNPTGSNQPQHF

j_gene: TRBJ2-3
v_gene: TRBV7-9
abundance: -
CDR3aa: CASSTRTGGDTQYF

j_gene: TRBJ1-2
v_gene: TRBV28
abundance: few
CDR3aa: CASSLTNRYTF

j_gene: TRBJ2-7
v_gene: TRBV5-4
abundance: -
CDR3aa: CASSLLGRAADEQYF